Each of the 9 T cell receptor beta chains below was sequenced from the same sample in a study of blood T cell repertoires in COVID-19. The protocol was immunoSEQ multiplex PCR, while the TCRdb copy is restricted to in-frame clones and leaves out a portion. This repertoire shows over 150,000 clones, around four fifths found once; its top ten account for more than 7.5%. Sequenced sample: peripheral blood. The receptors stem from an older woman with COVID-19, enrolled during active disease.

This chain uses TRBV5-8 with TRBJ1-5, with TRBD1 matching over 10 bases. CDR1 is SGHTS, CDR2 YDEGEE, per germline. The V segment lost 4 bases and the J segment 4 bases; nucleotides outside the gene matches: 5. This CDR3 spans 15 amino acids. CDR3 residues: CASSPGTGVNQPQHF. The CDR3 nucleotides are TGTGCCAGCAGCCCCGGGACAGGGGTGAATCAGCCCCAGCATTTT.

The chain joins TRBV11-3 to TRBJ2-7; 10 bases fit TRBD2. Germline V CDR1 and CDR2: SGHNT, YENEEA. The trim removed 2 bases at V and 0 bases at J, leaving 10 bases unmatched. This CDR3 spans 18 amino acids. Here the CDR3 reads CASSLTRSGRRLSYEQYF. Here the CDR3 DNA reads TGTGCCAGCAGCTTAACCCGTAGCGGGAGGCGCCTCTCCTACGAGCAGTACTTC.

This rearrangement joins TRBV11-3 to TRBJ2-7; D might be TRBD1 (6 bases). CDR1 is SGHNT and CDR2 is YENEEA in the germline V gene. The CDR3 consists of 18 residues. Trimming removed 4 bases from V and 1 base from J, with 23 bases in between. In nucleotides, the CDR3 is TGTGCCAGCAGCTCAGAGCCTTCGAGAGGGACAAGGTCCTACGAGCAGTACTTC. Protein sequence: CASSSEPSRGTRSYEQYF.

V usage is TRBV9 and J usage is TRBJ2-3; TRBD1 aligns across 8 bases. V lost 0 bases to trimming and J lost 0 bases; unmatched junction nucleotides: 9. The CDR3 runs to 18 residues. The germline CDR1 and CDR2 sequences are SGDLS and YYNGEE. The CDR3, as DNA: TGTGCCAGCAGCGTAGATCCTCCGGGGACAGGCAGCACAGATACGCAGTATTTT. This translates into CASSVDPPGTGSTDTQYF.

The chain uses TRBV9 and TRBJ2-2, with TRBD2 identical over 12 bases. The trim removed 4 bases at V and 4 bases at J, leaving 8 bases unmatched. This CDR3 is 17 amino acids long. Germline lookup yields CDR1 SGDLS and CDR2 YYNGEE. This CDR3 reads CASSPSGRAFVTGELFF. CDR3 nucleotides: TGTGCCAGCAGCCCTAGCGGGAGGGCATTCGTCACCGGGGAGCTGTTTTTT.

The chain combines TRBV19 with TRBJ1-6; tentative D call: TRBD1 (5 bases). CDR1 LNHDA and CDR2 SQIVND come from the germline V gene (reference sequence). Trimming removed 5 bases from V and 7 bases from J, with 12 bases in between. CDR3 size: 14 residues. CDR3 residues: CASSVTTDNSPLHF. CDR3 DNA sequence: TGTGCCAGTAGTGTGACGACAGACAATTCACCCCTCCACTTT.

This chain links TRBV4-3 with TRBJ2-2; possible D gene TRBD2, 6 bases. V lost 2 bases and J 3 bases, leaving 13 bases between the germline ends. The V gene's germline CDR1 is LGHNA and CDR2 YSLEER. This CDR3 contains 16 residues. The CDR3 loop is CASSQFREWYTGELFF. The CDR3 DNA reads as TGCGCCAGCAGCCAATTCCGGGAGTGGTACACCGGGGAGCTGTTTTTT.

The V gene is TRBV2, the J gene TRBJ1-6, with D perhaps matching TRBD1 (5 bases). This CDR3 is built from 16 residues. V lost 3 bases and J lost 6, with 15 bases in between. Per the germline V gene, CDR1 is SNHLY and CDR2 is FYNNEI. As DNA, the CDR3 is TGTGCCAGCAGTGAGAGACAGATTACGAGTAATTCACCCCTCCACTTT. Translation: CASSERQITSNSPLHF.

This chain connects TRBV5-8 to TRBJ2-3; perhaps TRBD1 as D (6 bases). CDR3 length: 15 residues. CDR1 and CDR2 from the germline V gene are SGHTS and YDEGEE. V was cut by 4 bases and J by 2 bases, with 14 bases left in between. The CDR3 loop is CASSLTGQPTDTQYF. Written as DNA, the CDR3 is TGTGCCAGCAGCCTGACTGGACAGCCCACAGATACGCAGTATTTT.